The 4 T cell receptor beta chains in this list originate from one sample, sequenced in a study of early T cells in non-severe SARS-CoV-2 infection. TCRdb reprocessed the 5' RACE reads with MiXCR, giving one entry per CDR3 protein. The table includes about 72,000 distinct CDR3 sequences, around 9.1% detected once. Sequences were derived from whole blood, sampled at baseline. The receptors were gathered from an adult who was a healthcare worker with PCR-confirmed SARS-CoV-2 infection or an uninfected control (not recorded which).

This clonotype was counted many times. The rearrangement links TRBV7-2 to TRBJ2-7; D gene unclear. Germline assignment: CDR1 SGHTA and CDR2 FQGNSA. This CDR3 comprises 14 residues. V lost 1 base to trimming and J lost 7 bases, with 14 bases between them. CDR3 in amino acids: CASSLEVRKGEQYF. The CDR3 DNA follows: TGTGCCAGCAGCTTAGAAGTCAGGAAGGGAGAGCAGTACTTC. The full variable domain, completed using reference TRBV7-2 and TRBJ2-7, is GAGVSQSPSNKVTEKGKDVELRCDPISGHTALYWYRQSLGQGLEFLIYFQGNSAPDKSGLPSDRFSAERTGGSVSTLTIQRTQQEDSAVYLCASSLEVRKGEQYFGPGTRLTVT.

The chain employs TRBV7-8 and TRBJ2-7, with D possibly being TRBD2 (6 bases). V shed 5 bases and J shed 1 base, with 18 bases lying between them. Germline loops: CDR1 SGHVS, CDR2 FQNEAQ. The CDR3 consists of 16 residues. The CDR3 DNA is TGTGCCAGCAGCCTTGCCGCGGGGACGGGGTCCTACGAGCAGTACTTC. This gives the protein CASSLAAGTGSYEQYF.

This sequence joins TRBV6-2 or TRBV6-3 and TRBJ1-4; no firm D call. Germline lookup yields CDR1 MNHEY and CDR2 SVGEGT. The ends were cut back, 7 bases at V and 8 bases at J, with 14 bases in the middle. The CDR3 is 13 residues long. Here the CDR3 reads CASNPGTAEKLFF. CDR3 in DNA: TGTGCCAGCAACCCCGGCACGGCCGAAAAACTGTTTTTT.

The gene calls are TRBV7-3 and TRBJ2-5; D might be TRBD1 (5 bases). CDR3 length: 15 residues. Germline V gene data show CDR1 as SGHTA and CDR2 as FQGTGA. V was pared by 5 bases and J by 2 bases, with 15 bases between. The CDR3 DNA sequence: TGTGCCAGCAGCCGTACCCAGGGAAAACAAGAGACCCAGTACTTC. Encoded protein: CASSRTQGKQETQYF.